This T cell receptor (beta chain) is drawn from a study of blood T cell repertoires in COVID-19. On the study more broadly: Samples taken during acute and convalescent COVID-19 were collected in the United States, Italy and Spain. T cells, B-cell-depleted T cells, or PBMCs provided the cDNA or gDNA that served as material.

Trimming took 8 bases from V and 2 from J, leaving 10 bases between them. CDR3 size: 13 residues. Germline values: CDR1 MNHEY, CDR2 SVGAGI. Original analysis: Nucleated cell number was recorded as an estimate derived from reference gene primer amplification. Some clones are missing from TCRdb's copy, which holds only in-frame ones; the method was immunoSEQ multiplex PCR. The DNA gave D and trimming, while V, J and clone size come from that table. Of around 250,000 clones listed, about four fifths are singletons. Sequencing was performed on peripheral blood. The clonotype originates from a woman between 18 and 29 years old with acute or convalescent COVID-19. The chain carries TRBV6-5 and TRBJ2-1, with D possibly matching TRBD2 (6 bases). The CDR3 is CASSEGPYNEQFF. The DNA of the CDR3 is TGTGCCAGCTCGGAGGGGCCCTACAATGAGCAGTTCTTC.